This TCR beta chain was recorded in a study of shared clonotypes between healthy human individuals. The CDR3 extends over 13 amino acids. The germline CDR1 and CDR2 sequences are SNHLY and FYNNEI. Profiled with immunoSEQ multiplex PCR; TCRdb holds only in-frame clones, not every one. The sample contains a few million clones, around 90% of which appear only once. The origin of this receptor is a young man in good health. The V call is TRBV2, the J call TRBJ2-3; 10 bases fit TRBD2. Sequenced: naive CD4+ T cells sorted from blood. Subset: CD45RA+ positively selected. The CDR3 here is CGSFSGGSDTQYF. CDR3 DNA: TGTGGGTCGTTTAGCGGGGGGTCAGATACGCAGTATTTT.